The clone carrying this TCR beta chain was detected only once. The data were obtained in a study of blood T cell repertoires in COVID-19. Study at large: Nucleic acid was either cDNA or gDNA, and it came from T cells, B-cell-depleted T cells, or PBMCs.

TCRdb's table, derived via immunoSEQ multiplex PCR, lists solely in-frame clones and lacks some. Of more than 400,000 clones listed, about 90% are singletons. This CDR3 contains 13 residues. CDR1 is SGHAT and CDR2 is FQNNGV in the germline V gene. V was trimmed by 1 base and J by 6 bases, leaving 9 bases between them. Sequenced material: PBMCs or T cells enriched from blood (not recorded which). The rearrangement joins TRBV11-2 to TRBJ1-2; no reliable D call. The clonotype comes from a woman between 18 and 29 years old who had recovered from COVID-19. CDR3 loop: CASSLGWGDGYTF. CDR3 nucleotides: TGTGCCAGCAGCTTAGGTTGGGGAGATGGCTACACCTTC.